This TCR beta chain was documented in a study of cytomegalovirus exposure and HLA in healthy donors. Findings and caveats of the study: More than 15,000 TCR beta sequences were associated with HLA alleles at 0.05 false discovery rate in a later analysis. Later analysis showed most CMV-associated TCR beta chains appearing HLA-restricted. Equally common other TCR beta chains were less clonally expanded than HLA-associated ones, a later analysis found.

The CDR3 contains 18 residues. V was pared by 4 bases and J by 0 bases, with 15 bases of the junction left unmatched. Germline CDR1 and CDR2: SGHRS and YFSETQ. About this clone itself: Its specificity is unknown.

The PCR ran on 60 Vbeta and 13 Jbeta primers. The table came from immunoSEQ multiplex PCR; TCRdb's copy has only in-frame clones and leaves some out. The sample records over 100,000 clones, approximately 79% being singletons. Unrecorded immune exposure was likely among donors, who were nominally healthy when sampled. The chain couples TRBV5-1 to TRBJ2-7; 8 bases match TRBD1. The specimen sequenced was PBMCs. The receptor's source is a man between 60 and 70 years old in good health and CMV-seropositive. In nucleotides, the CDR3 is TGCGCCAGCAGCCTACGGACAGGGCGTGTGGCCACCTCCTACGAGCAGTACTTC. Protein: CASSLRTGRVATSYEQYF.